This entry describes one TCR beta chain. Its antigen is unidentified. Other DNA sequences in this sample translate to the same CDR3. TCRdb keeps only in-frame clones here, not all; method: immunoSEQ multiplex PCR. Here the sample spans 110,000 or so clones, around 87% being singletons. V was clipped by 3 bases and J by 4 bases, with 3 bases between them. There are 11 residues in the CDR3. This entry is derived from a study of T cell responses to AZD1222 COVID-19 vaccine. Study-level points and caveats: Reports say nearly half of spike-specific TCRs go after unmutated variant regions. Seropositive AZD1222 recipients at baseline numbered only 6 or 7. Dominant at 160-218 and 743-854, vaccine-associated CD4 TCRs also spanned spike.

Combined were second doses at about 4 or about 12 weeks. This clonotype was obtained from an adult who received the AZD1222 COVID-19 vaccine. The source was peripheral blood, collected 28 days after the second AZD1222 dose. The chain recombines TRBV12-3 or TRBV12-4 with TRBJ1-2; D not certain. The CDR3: CASSFGYGYTF. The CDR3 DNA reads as TGTGCCAGCAGTTTTGGCTATGGCTACACCTTC.